These T cell receptor beta chains were read from a single sample in a study of blood T cell repertoires in COVID-19. The protocol was immunoSEQ multiplex PCR, while the TCRdb copy is restricted to in-frame clones and leaves out a portion. The sample yields fewer than 500,000 clones, approximately 89% seen once. The sample consisted of PBMCs or T cells enriched from blood (not recorded which). These receptors were obtained from a man aged 30-40 years who had recovered from COVID-19. The CDR3 runs from the conserved cysteine through the conserved F or W. Fields, in order: clone size, V gene, D gene, J gene, CDR3 length, CDR3 DNA, CDR3 protein. D genes are given only for firm matches. Clone size appears in some rows only: once, few, many, or a class for an expanded clone.

clone size: NA
V gene: TRBV5-1
D gene: TRBD1
J gene: TRBJ1-1
CDR3 length: 15
CDR3 DNA: TGCGCCAGCAAGGGGGCTATCACTTGGGGCACTGAAGCTTTCTTT
CDR3 protein: CASKGAITWGTEAFF

clone size: NA
V gene: TRBV5-1
D gene: TRBD1
J gene: TRBJ2-5
CDR3 length: 16
CDR3 DNA: TGCGCCAGCACCGATGGAGACAGGGGCTCGACCGAGACCCAGTACTTC
CDR3 protein: CASTDGDRGSTETQYF

clone size: NA
V gene: TRBV6-1
D gene: TRBD1
J gene: TRBJ1-2
CDR3 length: 15
CDR3 DNA: TGTGCCAGCAGTGACCCGCTCCGGGACAGATATGGCTACACCTTC
CDR3 protein: CASSDPLRDRYGYTF

clone size: NA
V gene: TRBV9
D gene: TRBD2
J gene: TRBJ2-1
CDR3 length: 15
CDR3 DNA: TGTGCCAGCAGCGCCGGGGGGAGCTCCTACAATGAGCAGTTCTTC
CDR3 protein: CASSAGGSSYNEQFF

clone size: few
V gene: TRBV5-1
D gene: TRBD1
J gene: TRBJ1-1
CDR3 length: 17
CDR3 DNA: TGCGCCAGCAGCCTGGGTGACAGGGGGACCGAGAACACTGAAGCTTTCTTT
CDR3 protein: CASSLGDRGTENTEAFF

clone size: NA
V gene: TRBV10-3
D gene: TRBD2
J gene: TRBJ2-3
CDR3 length: 16
CDR3 DNA: TGTGCCATCAGTGATCGGCTAGCGGGGGGCACAGATACGCAGTATTTT
CDR3 protein: CAISDRLAGGTDTQYF

clone size: few
V gene: TRBV10-3
D gene: NA
J gene: TRBJ1-2
CDR3 length: 15
CDR3 DNA: TGTGCCATCTTCCTGGGCGACGAGGGGGACTATGGCTACACCTTC
CDR3 protein: CAIFLGDEGDYGYTF

clone size: NA
V gene: TRBV29-1
D gene: TRBD1
J gene: TRBJ1-5
CDR3 length: 15
CDR3 DNA: TGCAGCGCCAAAATAACCGGACAGGGCGGTCAGCCCCAGCATTTT
CDR3 protein: CSAKITGQGGQPQHF

clone size: NA
V gene: TRBV6-1
D gene: NA
J gene: TRBJ1-3
CDR3 length: 15
CDR3 DNA: TGTGCCAGCAGTGACCAACAGAAGGCTGGAAACACCATATATTTT
CDR3 protein: CASSDQQKAGNTIYF

clone size: NA
V gene: TRBV9
D gene: NA
J gene: TRBJ2-1
CDR3 length: 17
CDR3 DNA: TGTGCCAGCAGCGTCCGAGGAATAGGTACGATATACAATGAGCAGTTCTTC
CDR3 protein: CASSVRGIGTIYNEQFF

clone size: NA
V gene: TRBV3-1/TRBV3-2
D gene: NA
J gene: TRBJ1-2
CDR3 length: 15
CDR3 DNA: TGTGCCAGCAGCCAAGTAGCGGCTGCTAACTATGGCTACACCTTC
CDR3 protein: CASSQVAAANYGYTF

clone size: NA
V gene: TRBV6-5
D gene: TRBD1
J gene: TRBJ2-7
CDR3 length: 13
CDR3 DNA: TGTGCCAGCACCGGGACAGGGTTTCACGAGCAGTACTTC
CDR3 protein: CASTGTGFHEQYF

clone size: NA
V gene: TRBV18
D gene: TRBD2
J gene: TRBJ2-3
CDR3 length: 17
CDR3 DNA: TGTGCCAGCTCACCGGTTTCCGGGACTAGCAAAACCAATACGCAGTATTTT
CDR3 protein: CASSPVSGTSKTNTQYF

clone size: NA
V gene: TRBV25-1
D gene: TRBD1
J gene: TRBJ1-2
CDR3 length: 16
CDR3 DNA: TGTGCCAGCAGTATGCCGGCAGGGGGCGCGGACGTTGGCTACACCTTC
CDR3 protein: CASSMPAGGADVGYTF

clone size: NA
V gene: TRBV4-2
D gene: TRBD2
J gene: TRBJ2-5
CDR3 length: 16
CDR3 DNA: TGTGCCAGCAGCCAAGAAGGCCCCGGGGGGGTCGAGACCCAGTACTTC
CDR3 protein: CASSQEGPGGVETQYF

clone size: NA
V gene: TRBV30
D gene: NA
J gene: TRBJ1-2
CDR3 length: 16
CDR3 DNA: TGTGCCTCCTCGGGGGGCTTAGGGGATCCTCGGAGGGGCTACACCTTC
CDR3 protein: CASSGGLGDPRRGYTF

clone size: once
V gene: TRBV6-5
D gene: NA
J gene: TRBJ1-5
CDR3 length: 16
CDR3 DNA: TGTGCCAGCAGTTACTTCCGGAGTTATAGCAATCAGCCCCAGCATTTT
CDR3 protein: CASSYFRSYSNQPQHF

clone size: NA
V gene: TRBV6-5
D gene: TRBD1
J gene: TRBJ1-2
CDR3 length: 13
CDR3 DNA: TGTGCCAGCGGCAGACAGGGCACCTATGGCTACACCTTC
CDR3 protein: CASGRQGTYGYTF

clone size: NA
V gene: TRBV7-8
D gene: TRBD1
J gene: TRBJ1-5
CDR3 length: 16
CDR3 DNA: TGTGCCAGCAGCTTAACCTTACAGGGGGCCCAACAGCCCCAGCATTTT
CDR3 protein: CASSLTLQGAQQPQHF

clone size: once
V gene: TRBV4-3
D gene: NA
J gene: TRBJ1-1
CDR3 length: 17
CDR3 DNA: TGCGCCAGCAGCCAAGAATCCTGGGACATCATGAACACTGAAGCTTTCTTT
CDR3 protein: CASSQESWDIMNTEAFF

clone size: NA
V gene: TRBV5-6
D gene: TRBD1
J gene: TRBJ1-3
CDR3 length: 17
CDR3 DNA: TGTGCCAGCAGCCGTGCTGAGGACAGGGAGTCTGGAAACACCATATATTTT
CDR3 protein: CASSRAEDRESGNTIYF

clone size: NA
V gene: TRBV30
D gene: TRBD1
J gene: TRBJ1-5
CDR3 length: 14
CDR3 DNA: TGTGCCTGGAGTGCCGGGACAGGGGATCAGCCCCAGCATTTT
CDR3 protein: CAWSAGTGDQPQHF

clone size: NA
V gene: TRBV6-1
D gene: NA
J gene: TRBJ1-2
CDR3 length: 19
CDR3 DNA: TGTGCCAGCAGTGGACAGTTTGGCCAGAGGACAGATGCTAACTATGGCTACACCTTC
CDR3 protein: CASSGQFGQRTDANYGYTF

clone size: NA
V gene: TRBV19
D gene: TRBD1
J gene: TRBJ1-4
CDR3 length: 13
CDR3 DNA: TGTGCCACAAGGGACAGGGGTAATGAAAAACTGTTTTTT
CDR3 protein: CATRDRGNEKLFF

clone size: NA
V gene: TRBV7-8
D gene: NA
J gene: TRBJ1-3
CDR3 length: 13
CDR3 DNA: TGTGCCAGCAGCTTACCAGGGGGAAACACCATATATTTT
CDR3 protein: CASSLPGGNTIYF

clone size: NA
V gene: TRBV6-6
D gene: TRBD1
J gene: TRBJ2-7
CDR3 length: 14
CDR3 DNA: TGTGCCAGCAGCCCGGGACAGGGCTTGGGCGAGCAGTACTTC
CDR3 protein: CASSPGQGLGEQYF

clone size: NA
V gene: TRBV29-1
D gene: NA
J gene: TRBJ1-1
CDR3 length: 11
CDR3 DNA: TGCAGCTGCGCGGGGATGACTGAAGCTTTCTTT
CDR3 protein: CSCAGMTEAFF

clone size: NA
V gene: TRBV30
D gene: TRBD2
J gene: TRBJ2-5
CDR3 length: 16
CDR3 DNA: TGTGCCTGGAGTGTACGAAGGAGCGGGGGAAGGGAGACCCAGTACTTC
CDR3 protein: CAWSVRRSGGRETQYF

clone size: NA
V gene: TRBV19
D gene: NA
J gene: TRBJ1-5
CDR3 length: 14
CDR3 DNA: TGTGCCAGTAGTATAGCCTATCCGGATCAGCCCCAGCATTTT
CDR3 protein: CASSIAYPDQPQHF

clone size: NA
V gene: TRBV3-1/TRBV3-2
D gene: TRBD2
J gene: TRBJ2-7
CDR3 length: 16
CDR3 DNA: TGTGCCAGCAGCCAAGGGTGGACTAGCGGGGGGGCGGAGCAGTACTTC
CDR3 protein: CASSQGWTSGGAEQYF

clone size: NA
V gene: TRBV19
D gene: TRBD1
J gene: TRBJ1-6
CDR3 length: 16
CDR3 DNA: TGTGCCAGTAGTGAACAGGGGGCGTTCGATAATTCACCCCTCCACTTT
CDR3 protein: CASSEQGAFDNSPLHF

clone size: once
V gene: TRBV4-1
D gene: NA
J gene: TRBJ2-3
CDR3 length: 14
CDR3 DNA: TGCGCCAGCAGCCAGGGCCCCCACACAGATACGCAGTATTTT
CDR3 protein: CASSQGPHTDTQYF

clone size: NA
V gene: TRBV11-3
D gene: NA
J gene: TRBJ2-7
CDR3 length: 14
CDR3 DNA: TGTGCCAGCAGCTTAATTCGACAGCGCTCCGAGCAGTACTTC
CDR3 protein: CASSLIRQRSEQYF

clone size: NA
V gene: TRBV10-2
D gene: NA
J gene: TRBJ1-1
CDR3 length: 11
CDR3 DNA: TGCGCCAGCAGGGGAGGCACTGAAGCTTTCTTT
CDR3 protein: CASRGGTEAFF

clone size: NA
V gene: TRBV2
D gene: NA
J gene: TRBJ1-4
CDR3 length: 13
CDR3 DNA: TGTGCCAGCAGCACCGGGAGACTTGAAAAACTGTTTTTT
CDR3 protein: CASSTGRLEKLFF

clone size: NA
V gene: TRBV6-5
D gene: TRBD2
J gene: TRBJ2-1
CDR3 length: 13
CDR3 DNA: TGTGCCAGCAACGTACTAGCGGATAATGAGCAGTTCTTC
CDR3 protein: CASNVLADNEQFF

clone size: NA
V gene: TRBV7-9
D gene: NA
J gene: TRBJ1-2
CDR3 length: 14
CDR3 DNA: TGTGCCAGCAGCTTAGAGGGCAGGGTCGGCGGCTACACCTTC
CDR3 protein: CASSLEGRVGGYTF

clone size: NA
V gene: TRBV7-9
D gene: TRBD1
J gene: TRBJ2-2
CDR3 length: 14
CDR3 DNA: TGTGCCAGCAGCGCCGACAGGGGTTCCGGGGAGCTGTTTTTT
CDR3 protein: CASSADRGSGELFF

clone size: NA
V gene: TRBV10-1
D gene: TRBD2
J gene: TRBJ2-2
CDR3 length: 18
CDR3 DNA: TGCGCCAGCAGTGACTCGAGGAGTAGCGGGGGGGCGACCGGGGAGCTGTTTTTT
CDR3 protein: CASSDSRSSGGATGELFF

clone size: NA
V gene: TRBV10-1
D gene: NA
J gene: TRBJ2-3
CDR3 length: 19
CDR3 DNA: TGCGCCAGCAGTGACAACAAGGGGTCACCAACAAAACGACGAGATACGCAGTATTTT
CDR3 protein: CASSDNKGSPTKRRDTQYF

clone size: NA
V gene: TRBV7-9
D gene: NA
J gene: TRBJ1-6
CDR3 length: 14
CDR3 DNA: TGTGCCAGCAGCTTAGACAGGAATAATTCACCCCTCCACTTT
CDR3 protein: CASSLDRNNSPLHF

clone size: NA
V gene: TRBV30
D gene: NA
J gene: TRBJ1-6
CDR3 length: 13
CDR3 DNA: TGTGCCTGGAGTGTAATAGATAATTCACCCCTCCACTTT
CDR3 protein: CAWSVIDNSPLHF

clone size: NA
V gene: TRBV18
D gene: NA
J gene: TRBJ2-7
CDR3 length: 12
CDR3 DNA: TGTGCCAGCTCACCACCCGCGGGGGAGCAGTACTTC
CDR3 protein: CASSPPAGEQYF

clone size: NA
V gene: TRBV4-1
D gene: NA
J gene: TRBJ2-5
CDR3 length: 18
CDR3 DNA: TGCGCCAGCAGCCAAGATTCGTCATACGGGGAGGAAACGGAGACCCAGTACTTC
CDR3 protein: CASSQDSSYGEETETQYF

clone size: once
V gene: TRBV30
D gene: NA
J gene: TRBJ1-3
CDR3 length: 13
CDR3 DNA: TGTGCCTGTACACAGGTATCTGGAAACACCATATATTTT
CDR3 protein: CACTQVSGNTIYF

clone size: few
V gene: TRBV27
D gene: NA
J gene: TRBJ1-2
CDR3 length: 15
CDR3 DNA: TGTGCCAGCAGTTTATCGTTCGGGGGGAGGGATGGCTACACCTTC
CDR3 protein: CASSLSFGGRDGYTF

clone size: NA
V gene: TRBV7-8
D gene: NA
J gene: TRBJ2-7
CDR3 length: 15
CDR3 DNA: TGTGCCAGCAGCTTAGGTTATGGCAGATCCTACGAGCAGTACTTC
CDR3 protein: CASSLGYGRSYEQYF

clone size: NA
V gene: TRBV4-1
D gene: TRBD1
J gene: TRBJ1-2
CDR3 length: 14
CDR3 DNA: TGCGCCAGCAGCCAACCCGGGACAGGGAGTGGCTACACCTTC
CDR3 protein: CASSQPGTGSGYTF

clone size: NA
V gene: TRBV5-1
D gene: TRBD2
J gene: TRBJ2-3
CDR3 length: 16
CDR3 DNA: TGCGCCAGCAGCTTGGGGGGGAGCGGGGGCACAGATACGCAGTATTTT
CDR3 protein: CASSLGGSGGTDTQYF

clone size: NA
V gene: TRBV9
D gene: TRBD1
J gene: TRBJ1-1
CDR3 length: 15
CDR3 DNA: TGTGCCAGCAGCCCAGGACAGGGTGAAAACACTGAAGCTTTCTTT
CDR3 protein: CASSPGQGENTEAFF